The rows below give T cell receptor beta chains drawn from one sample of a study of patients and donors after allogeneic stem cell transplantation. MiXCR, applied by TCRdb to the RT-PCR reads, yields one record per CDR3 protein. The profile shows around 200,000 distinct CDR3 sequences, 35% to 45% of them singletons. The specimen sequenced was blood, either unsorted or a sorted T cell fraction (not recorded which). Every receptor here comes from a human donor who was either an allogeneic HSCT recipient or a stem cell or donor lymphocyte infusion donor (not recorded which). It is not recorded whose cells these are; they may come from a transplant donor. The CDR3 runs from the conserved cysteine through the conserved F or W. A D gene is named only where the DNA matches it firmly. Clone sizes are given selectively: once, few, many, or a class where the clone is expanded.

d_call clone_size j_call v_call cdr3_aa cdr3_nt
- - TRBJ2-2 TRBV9 CASSPNRGELFF TGTGCCAGCAGCCCGAATCGCGGGGAGCTGTTTTTT
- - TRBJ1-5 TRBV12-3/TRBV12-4 CASSSRARNQPQHF TGTGCCAGCAGTTCCAGGGCACGCAATCAGCCCCAGCATTTT
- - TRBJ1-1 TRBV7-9 CASSAGAGSALEGTEAFF TGTGCCAGCAGCGCCGGGGCAGGGTCTGCTCTCGAGGGGACTGAAGCTTTCTTT
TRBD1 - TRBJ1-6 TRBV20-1 CSAERQGSSYNSPLHF TGCAGTGCAGAAAGACAGGGGAGCTCCTATAATTCACCCCTCCACTTT
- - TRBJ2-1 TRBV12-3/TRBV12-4 CASSLDVGSYNEQFF TGTGCCAGCAGTTTAGACGTTGGCTCCTACAATGAGCAGTTCTTC
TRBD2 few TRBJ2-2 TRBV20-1 CSAMTSGVTGELFF TGCAGTGCTATGACTAGCGGGGTAACCGGGGAGCTGTTTTTT
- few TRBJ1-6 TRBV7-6 CASRHREGNNSPLHF TGTGCCAGCAGGCACAGGGAAGGAAATAATTCACCCCTCCACTTT
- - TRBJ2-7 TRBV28 CASSTTDGEQYF TGTGCCAGCAGTACGACAGACGGCGAGCAGTACTTC
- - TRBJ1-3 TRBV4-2 CASSRVSSGNTIYF TGTGCCAGCAGCCGCGTGAGCTCTGGAAACACCATATATTTT
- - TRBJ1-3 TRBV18 CASSPQQGLQAGNTIYF TGTGCCAGCTCACCACAACAGGGATTGCAGGCTGGAAACACCATATATTTT
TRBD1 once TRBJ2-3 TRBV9 CASSRPGQGASDTQYF TGTGCCAGCAGCAGACCGGGACAGGGGGCTTCGGATACGCAGTATTTT
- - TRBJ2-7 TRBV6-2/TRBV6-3 CASSYFIGQAHSSYYEQYF TGTGCCAGCAGTTACTTCATTGGTCAGGCCCACTCCTCTTACTACGAGCAGTACTTC
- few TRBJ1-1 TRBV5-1 CASSWGHAEANTEAFF TGCGCCAGCAGCTGGGGACACGCGGAAGCGAACACTGAAGCTTTCTTT
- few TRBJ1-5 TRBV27 CASSFRATGRPQHF TGTGCCAGCAGTTTCCGGGCTACTGGGAGGCCCCAGCATTTT
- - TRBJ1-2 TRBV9 CASSVTGAKGYGYTF TGTGCCAGCAGCGTTACCGGGGCTAAGGGCTATGGCTACACCTTC
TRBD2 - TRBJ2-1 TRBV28 CASSTGTSGESLYNEQFF TGTGCCAGCAGCACCGGGACTAGCGGGGAGAGCCTCTACAATGAGCAGTTCTTC
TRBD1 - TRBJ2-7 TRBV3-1 CASGGQGLSYEQYF TGTGCCAGCGGGGGACAGGGCCTTTCCTACGAGCAGTACTTC
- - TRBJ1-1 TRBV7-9 CASSLEGGQNTEAFF TGTGCCAGCAGCTTAGAAGGCGGACAGAACACTGAAGCTTTCTTT
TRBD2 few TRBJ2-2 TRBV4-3 CASSQKPGGPTGELFF TGCGCCAGCAGTCAAAAGCCGGGGGGGCCCACCGGGGAGCTGTTTTTT
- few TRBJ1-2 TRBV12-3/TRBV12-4 CASSLLRDMRRGYTF TGTGCCAGCAGCTTATTGAGGGACATGCGGAGGGGCTACACCTTC
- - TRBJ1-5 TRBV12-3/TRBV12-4 CASSLRGANQPQHF TGTGCCAGCAGTTTGAGGGGGGCCAATCAGCCCCAGCATTTT
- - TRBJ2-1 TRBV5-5 CASSLGGLVYNEQFF TGTGCCAGCAGCTTGGGGGGTCTGGTCTACAATGAGCAGTTCTTC
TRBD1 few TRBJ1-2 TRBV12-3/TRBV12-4 CASTPPGQGLSYGYTF TGTGCCAGCACTCCACCCGGACAGGGACTTTCCTATGGCTACACCTTC
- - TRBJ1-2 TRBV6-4 CASTTSGKGNYGYTF TGTGCCAGCACTACCAGCGGGAAGGGAAACTATGGCTACACCTTC
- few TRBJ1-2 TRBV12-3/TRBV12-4 CASRPTPPTVTHGYTF TGTGCCAGCAGACCTACCCCGCCGACAGTGACGCATGGCTACACCTTC
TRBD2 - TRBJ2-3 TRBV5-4 CTSGLAGGLDTQYF TGTACCAGCGGACTAGCGGGGGGGCTTGATACGCAGTATTTT
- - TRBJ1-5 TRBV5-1 CASSADGYSNQPQHF TGCGCCAGCAGCGCTGACGGATATAGCAATCAGCCCCAGCATTTT
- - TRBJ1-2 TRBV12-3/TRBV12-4 CASSSVFLGYTF TGTGCCAGCAGCTCAGTATTTTTAGGCTACACCTTC
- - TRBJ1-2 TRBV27 CASSPRGTGNGYTF TGTGCCAGCAGCCCAAGGGGAACAGGGAATGGCTACACCTTC
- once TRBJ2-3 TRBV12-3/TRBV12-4 CASSPWGALTDTQYF TGTGCCAGCAGTCCCTGGGGGGCCCTCACAGATACGCAGTATTTT
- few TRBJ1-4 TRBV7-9 CASSLRGPAGGLFF TGTGCCAGCAGCTTGCGGGGACCCGCGGGTGGACTGTTTTTT
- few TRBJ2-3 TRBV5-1 CASSRPGATDTQYF TGCGCCAGCAGCCGACCGGGGGCCACAGATACGCAGTATTTT
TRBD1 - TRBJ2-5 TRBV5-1 CASSLTGVLMGTQYF TGCGCCAGCAGCTTGACAGGGGTCTTGATGGGGACCCAGTACTTC
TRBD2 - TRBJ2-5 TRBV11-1 CASSPTSGSLQETQYF TGTGCCAGCAGCCCAACTAGCGGATCACTCCAAGAGACCCAGTACTTC
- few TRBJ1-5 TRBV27 CASTVSLEIQPQHF TGTGCCAGCACCGTATCCTTGGAGATACAGCCCCAGCATTTT
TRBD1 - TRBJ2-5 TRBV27 CASSSATGGGRETQYF TGTGCCAGCAGTTCTGCTACAGGGGGCGGTAGAGAGACCCAGTACTTC
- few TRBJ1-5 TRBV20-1 CSAPKGGFQPQHF TGCAGTGCCCCAAAAGGGGGGTTTCAGCCCCAGCATTTT
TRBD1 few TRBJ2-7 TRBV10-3 CAISESTGPMSEQYF TGTGCCATCAGTGAGTCGACAGGGCCCATGAGCGAGCAGTACTTC
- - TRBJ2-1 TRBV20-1 CSARAESSYNEQFF TGCAGTGCTAGGGCAGAGAGCTCCTACAATGAGCAGTTCTTC
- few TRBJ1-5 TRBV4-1 CASSQDSFNSNQPQHF TGCGCCAGCAGCCAGGACAGCTTTAATAGCAATCAGCCCCAGCATTTT
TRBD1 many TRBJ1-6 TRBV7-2 CASSAGQASSPLHF TGTGCCAGCAGCGCTGGACAGGCGAGTTCACCCCTCCACTTT
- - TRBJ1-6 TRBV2 CASSTDSPLHF TGTGCCAGCAGTACTGATTCACCCCTCCACTTT
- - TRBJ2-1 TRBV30 CAWSVLLEQFF TGTGCCTGGAGTGTCCTACTTGAGCAGTTCTTC
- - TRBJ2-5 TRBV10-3 CAISESGRVQETQYF TGTGCCATCAGTGAGTCGGGGCGGGTCCAAGAGACCCAGTACTTC
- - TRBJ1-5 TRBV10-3 CAIGPAGNDQPQHF TGTGCCATCGGACCGGCAGGGAACGACCAGCCCCAGCATTTT
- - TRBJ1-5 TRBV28 CASTLRVYNQPQHF TGTGCCAGCACCCTGAGGGTATACAATCAGCCCCAGCATTTT
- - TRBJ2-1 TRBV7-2 CASSLAFPLYNEQFF TGTGCCAGCAGCTTAGCGTTCCCCCTCTACAATGAGCAGTTCTTC
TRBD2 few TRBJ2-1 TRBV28 CASSGLAGKQFF TGTGCCAGCAGCGGACTAGCGGGGAAGCAGTTCTTC
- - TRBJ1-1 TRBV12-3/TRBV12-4 CASSQGGRGAFF TGTGCCAGCAGCCAGGGAGGGAGGGGAGCTTTCTTT
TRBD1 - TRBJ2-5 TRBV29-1 CSVEMDRGPQETQYF TGCAGCGTTGAAATGGACAGGGGGCCTCAAGAGACCCAGTACTTC
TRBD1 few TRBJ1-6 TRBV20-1 CSARDLGQGSSPLHF TGCAGTGCTAGAGATCTGGGACAGGGAAGTTCACCCCTCCACTTT
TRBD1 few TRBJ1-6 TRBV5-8 CASSLFAGGGYNSPLHF TGTGCCAGCAGCTTGTTCGCAGGGGGAGGATATAATTCACCCCTCCACTTT
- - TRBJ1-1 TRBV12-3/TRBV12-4 CASRVFMNTEAFF TGTGCCAGCAGGGTCTTCATGAACACTGAAGCTTTCTTT
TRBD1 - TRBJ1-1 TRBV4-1 CASSRSEGATEASF TGCGCCAGCAGCCGCAGCGAGGGGGCCACTGAAGCTTCCTTT
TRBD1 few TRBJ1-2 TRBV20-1 CSARGLNYGYTF TGCAGTGCCAGGGGGCTGAACTATGGCTACACCTTC
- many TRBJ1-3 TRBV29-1 CSVEEGTSGNTIYF TGCAGCGTTGAAGAAGGGACATCTGGAAACACCATATATTTT
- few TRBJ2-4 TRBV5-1 CASSLGPALAKNIQYF TGCGCCAGCAGCTTGGGGCCCGCCCTAGCCAAAAACATTCAGTACTTC
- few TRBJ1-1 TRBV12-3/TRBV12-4 CASSFIRLEAFF TGTGCCAGCAGTTTCATTAGGCTTGAAGCTTTCTTT
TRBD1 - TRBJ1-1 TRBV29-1 CSASDRDTEAFF TGCAGCGCCTCGGACAGGGACACTGAAGCTTTCTTT
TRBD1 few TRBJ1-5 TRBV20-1 CSATDREGNQPQHF TGCAGTGCTACCGACAGGGAGGGCAATCAGCCCCAGCATTTT